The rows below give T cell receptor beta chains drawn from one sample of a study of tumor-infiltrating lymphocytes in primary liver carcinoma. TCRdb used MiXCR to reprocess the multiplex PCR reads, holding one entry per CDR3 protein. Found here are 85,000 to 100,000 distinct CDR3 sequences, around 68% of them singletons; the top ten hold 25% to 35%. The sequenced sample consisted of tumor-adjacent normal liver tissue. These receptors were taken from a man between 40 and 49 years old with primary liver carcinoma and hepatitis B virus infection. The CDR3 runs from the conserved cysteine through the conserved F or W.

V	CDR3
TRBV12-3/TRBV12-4	CASSGGEQGFYEQYF
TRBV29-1	CIVAVISGQPGEQYF
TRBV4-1	CASSQDIIPRTRGSYNKQFF
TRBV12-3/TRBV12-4	CTGSLPYGEQYF
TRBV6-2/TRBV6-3	CASSYSVRVGYTF
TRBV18	CASSQEISNQPQHF
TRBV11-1	CTSSPGSSYERYF
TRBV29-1	CSVGDQTFGYTF
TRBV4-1	CASSQAGASVYNEQFF
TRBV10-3	CAIDAGSYEQYF
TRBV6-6	CASSYLAASSGNTIYF
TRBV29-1	CSVRTGQTASPLHF
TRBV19	CASSIETGYTGELFF
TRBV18	CASSPQGDIQYF
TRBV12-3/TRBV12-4	CDSMTSGIMDEQFF
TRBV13	CASSLTQGADTQYF
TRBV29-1	CSASTGGQNIKAFF
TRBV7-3	CASSLTGGQGTQYF
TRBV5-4	CASSDRLAGYSEQFF
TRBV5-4	CASSLEGTSRIHEQFF
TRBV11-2	CASSPPTSDSTDRQYF
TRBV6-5	CVRSRENRPGPQYF
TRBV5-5	CARSWRDTEAFF
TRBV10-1	CASSDSTGSGSSRNEQFF
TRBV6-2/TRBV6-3	CASSGWVDPDSGANVLTF
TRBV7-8	CTSSLAQAGGPHDMQYF
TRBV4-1	CASSQEDGNYEQFF
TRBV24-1	CATSGASTDTQYF
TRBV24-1	CATSGTSGRGPQAYNEQFF
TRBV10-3	CAISESVRAAEAFF
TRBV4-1	CASSPEARVQGRNEQFF
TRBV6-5	CASSSSPLDRALRYGYTF
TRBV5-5	CASSFGSSYEQYF
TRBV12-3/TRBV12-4	CASSLGTPPDTQYF
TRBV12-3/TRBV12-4	CASRPSTSGIHTDTQYF
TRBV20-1	CSARDSHGDEQFF
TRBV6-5	CASSYSRGGVENKYF
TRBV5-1	CASSLVLDGDTQYF
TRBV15	CATSRVTTGIEKLFF
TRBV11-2	CASNLGTGGDEQFF
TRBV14	CANSQDQASGVNEQFF
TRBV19	CASSWGAVSAQPQHF
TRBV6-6	CASSYSGGINSPLHF
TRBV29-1	CSATTGPKPYEQYF
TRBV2	CASSEALFAAPYEQYF
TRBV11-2	CASSSRVVTNTVELLF
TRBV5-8	CASSVTMSLYNEQFF